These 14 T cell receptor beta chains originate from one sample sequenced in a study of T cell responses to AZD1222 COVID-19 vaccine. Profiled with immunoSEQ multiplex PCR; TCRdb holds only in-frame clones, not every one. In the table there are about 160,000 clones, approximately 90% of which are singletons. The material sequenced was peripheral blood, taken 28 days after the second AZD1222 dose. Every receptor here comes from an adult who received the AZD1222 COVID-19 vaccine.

The CDR3, as DNA: TGTGCCAGCAGTGACAGGGTGTCTGAAGCTTTCTTT. Its protein is CASSDRVSEAFF. The V gene is TRBV3-1 (or the pseudogene TRBV3-2), the J gene TRBJ1-1, with 7 positions matching TRBD1. With V trimmed by 6 bases and J by 6 bases, 4 bases remained unmatched. This CDR3 region has 12 residues. Germline lookup yields CDR1 LGHDT and CDR2 YNNKEL (reference sequence).

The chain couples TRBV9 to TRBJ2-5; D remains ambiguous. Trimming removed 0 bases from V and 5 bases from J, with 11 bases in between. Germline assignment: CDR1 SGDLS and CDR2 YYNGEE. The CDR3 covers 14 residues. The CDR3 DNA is TGTGCCAGCAGCGTAGGGGGTAGCTTCGAGACCCAGTACTTC. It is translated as CASSVGGSFETQYF.

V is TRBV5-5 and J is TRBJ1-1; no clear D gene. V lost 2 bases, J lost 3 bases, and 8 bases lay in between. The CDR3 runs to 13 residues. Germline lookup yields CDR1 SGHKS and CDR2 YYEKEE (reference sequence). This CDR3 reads CASSLIGYTEAFF. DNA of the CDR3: TGTGCCAGCAGCTTAATCGGGTACACTGAAGCTTTCTTT. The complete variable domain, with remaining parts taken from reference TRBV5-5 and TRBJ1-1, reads DAGVTQSPTHLIKTRGQQVTLRCSPISGHKSVSWYQQVLGQGPQFIFQYYEKEERGRGNFPDRFSARQFPNYSSELNVNALLLGDSALYLCASSLIGYTEAFFGQGTRLTVV.

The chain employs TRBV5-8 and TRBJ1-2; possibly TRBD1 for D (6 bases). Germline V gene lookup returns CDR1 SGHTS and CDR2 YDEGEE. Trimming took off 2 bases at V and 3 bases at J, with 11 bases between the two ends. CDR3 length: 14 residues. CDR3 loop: CASSFTGNDYGYTF. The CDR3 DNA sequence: TGTGCCAGCAGCTTCACAGGGAATGACTATGGCTACACCTTC.

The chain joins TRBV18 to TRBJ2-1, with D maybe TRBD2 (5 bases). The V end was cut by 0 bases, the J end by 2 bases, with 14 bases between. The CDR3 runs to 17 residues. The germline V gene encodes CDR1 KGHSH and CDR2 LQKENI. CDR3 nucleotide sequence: TGTGCCAGCTCACCACCACTAGGACCGAGAACCTACAATGAGCAGTTCTTC. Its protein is CASSPPLGPRTYNEQFF.

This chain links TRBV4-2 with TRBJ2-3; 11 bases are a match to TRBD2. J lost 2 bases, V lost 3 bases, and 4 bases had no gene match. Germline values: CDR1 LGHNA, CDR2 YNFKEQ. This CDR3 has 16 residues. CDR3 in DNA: TGTGCCAGCAGCCAGGCGACTAGCGGGGTCACAGATACGCAGTATTTT. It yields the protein CASSQATSGVTDTQYF.

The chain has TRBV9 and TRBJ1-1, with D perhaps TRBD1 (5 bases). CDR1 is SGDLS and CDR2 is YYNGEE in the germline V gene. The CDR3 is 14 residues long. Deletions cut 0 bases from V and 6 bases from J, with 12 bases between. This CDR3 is CASSVGQPGAEAFF. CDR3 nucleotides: TGTGCCAGCAGCGTAGGACAGCCGGGGGCTGAAGCTTTCTTT. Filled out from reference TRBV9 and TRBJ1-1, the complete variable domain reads DSGVTQTPKHLITATGQRVTLRCSPRSGDLSVYWYQQSLDQGLQFLIQYYNGEERAKGNILERFSAQQFPDLHSELNLSSLELGDSALYFCASSVGQPGAEAFFGQGTRLTVV.

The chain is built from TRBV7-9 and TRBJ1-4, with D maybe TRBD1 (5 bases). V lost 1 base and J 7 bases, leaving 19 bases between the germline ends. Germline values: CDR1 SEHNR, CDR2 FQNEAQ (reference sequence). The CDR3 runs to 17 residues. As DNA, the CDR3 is TGTGCCAGCAGCTTAGGGCAGGGACGTTTGTCAGGTGAAAAACTGTTTTTT. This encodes CASSLGQGRLSGEKLFF.

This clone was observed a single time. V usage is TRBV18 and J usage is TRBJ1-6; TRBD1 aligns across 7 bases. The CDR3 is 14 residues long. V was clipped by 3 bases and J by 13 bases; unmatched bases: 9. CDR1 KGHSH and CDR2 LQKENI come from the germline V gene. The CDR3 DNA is TGTGCCAGCTCACCCGGGACAGCCCCGTTCCCCCTCCACTTT. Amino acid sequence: CASSPGTAPFPLHF.

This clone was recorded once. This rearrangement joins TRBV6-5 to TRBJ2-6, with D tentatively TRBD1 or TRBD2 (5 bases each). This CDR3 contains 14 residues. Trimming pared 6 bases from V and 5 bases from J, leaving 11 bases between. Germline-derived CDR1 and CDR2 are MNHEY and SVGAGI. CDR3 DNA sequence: TGTGCCAGCAGCCAACAGGACTGGGCCAACGTCCTGACTTTC. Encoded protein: CASSQQDWANVLTF.

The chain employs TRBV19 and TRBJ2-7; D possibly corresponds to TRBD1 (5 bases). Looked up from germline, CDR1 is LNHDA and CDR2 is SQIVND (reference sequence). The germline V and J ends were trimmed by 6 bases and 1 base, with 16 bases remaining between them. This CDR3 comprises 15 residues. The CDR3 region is CASRGPHGDSYEQYF. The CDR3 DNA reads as TGTGCCAGTAGGGGGCCCCATGGGGATTCCTACGAGCAGTACTTC.

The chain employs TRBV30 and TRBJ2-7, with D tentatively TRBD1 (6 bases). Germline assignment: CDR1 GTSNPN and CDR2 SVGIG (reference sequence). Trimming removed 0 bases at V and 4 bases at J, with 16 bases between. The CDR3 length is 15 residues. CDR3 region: CAWSVRRTAPYEQYF. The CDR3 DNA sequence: TGTGCCTGGAGTGTAAGGAGGACAGCGCCTTACGAGCAGTACTTC.

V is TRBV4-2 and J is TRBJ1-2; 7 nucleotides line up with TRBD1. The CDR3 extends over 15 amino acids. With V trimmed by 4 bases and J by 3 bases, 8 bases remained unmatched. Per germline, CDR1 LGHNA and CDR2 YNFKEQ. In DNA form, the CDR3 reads TGTGCCAGCAGCCGTATTCAGGGGGTAGACTATGGCTACACCTTC. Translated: CASSRIQGVDYGYTF.

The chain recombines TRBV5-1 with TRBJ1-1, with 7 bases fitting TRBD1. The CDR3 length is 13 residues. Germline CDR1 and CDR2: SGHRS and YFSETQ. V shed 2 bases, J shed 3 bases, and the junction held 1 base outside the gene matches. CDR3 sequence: CASSFQGDTEAFF. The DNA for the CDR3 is TGCGCCAGCAGCTTTCAGGGGGACACTGAAGCTTTCTTT.